These T cell receptor beta chains were read from a single sample in a study of response to subunit inactivated influenza vaccine. Each CDR3 protein gets one entry after TCRdb re-called the RT-PCR reads with MiXCR. This table holds 550,000 to 800,000 distinct CDR3 sequences, about 15% found once. The material was PBMCs from blood, obtained roughly 2 weeks before vaccination. The receptor source for this set is a man aged 50-59 years who received an inactivated influenza vaccine. Each CDR3 is given with its conserved first and last residue. The order of the fields is V gene, clone size, D gene, J gene, CDR3 protein, CDR3 DNA. A D gene is named only where the DNA matches it firmly. Rows may omit the clone size; those that give it use once, few, many or a size class.

v_gene: TRBV27; abundance: few; d_gene: .; j_gene: TRBJ2-5; CDR3aa: CASSLSSLQTQYF; CDR3nt: TGTGCCAGCAGTTTATCTTCTCTGCAGACCCAGTACTTC
v_gene: TRBV29-1; abundance: few; d_gene: .; j_gene: TRBJ2-7; CDR3aa: CSALDGEQYF; CDR3nt: TGCAGCGCGCTGGACGGCGAGCAGTACTTC
v_gene: TRBV15; abundance: .; d_gene: .; j_gene: TRBJ2-7; CDR3aa: CATSRDLGRTYEQYF; CDR3nt: TGTGCCACCAGCAGAGATCTAGGCCGAACCTACGAGCAGTACTTC
v_gene: TRBV6-5; abundance: .; d_gene: .; j_gene: TRBJ2-7; CDR3aa: CASSYSRFYEQYF; CDR3nt: TGTGCCAGCAGTTATTCCCGGTTCTACGAGCAGTACTTC
v_gene: TRBV18; abundance: few; d_gene: .; j_gene: TRBJ2-7; CDR3aa: CASSRTSTLTYEQYF; CDR3nt: TGTGCCAGCTCAAGGACAAGCACCCTGACCTACGAGCAGTACTTC
v_gene: TRBV4-2; abundance: .; d_gene: .; j_gene: TRBJ2-7; CDR3aa: CASSQDDSREQYF; CDR3nt: TGTGCCAGCAGCCAAGATGATAGCCGCGAGCAGTACTTC
v_gene: TRBV10-3; abundance: .; d_gene: .; j_gene: TRBJ2-2; CDR3aa: CAISDFRGGELFF; CDR3nt: TGTGCCATCAGTGATTTTAGAGGCGGGGAGCTGTTTTTT
v_gene: TRBV6-1; abundance: few; d_gene: .; j_gene: TRBJ1-4; CDR3aa: CASRPWGANEKLFF; CDR3nt: TGTGCCAGCAGACCCTGGGGGGCTAATGAAAAACTGTTTTTT
v_gene: TRBV5-5; abundance: few; d_gene: TRBD2; j_gene: TRBJ2-2; CDR3aa: CASSLDPAGVVNTGELFF; CDR3nt: TGTGCCAGCAGCTTGGACCCAGCGGGGGTCGTAAACACCGGGGAGCTGTTTTTT
v_gene: TRBV6-2/TRBV6-3; abundance: .; d_gene: TRBD1; j_gene: TRBJ1-2; CDR3aa: CASSYPGGTGGYTF; CDR3nt: TGTGCCAGCAGTTACCCGGGAGGGACAGGAGGCTACACCTTC
v_gene: TRBV20-1; abundance: .; d_gene: TRBD2; j_gene: TRBJ2-5; CDR3aa: CSARALLGRGETQYF; CDR3nt: TGCAGTGCTAGAGCCCTTTTAGGGAGGGGAGAGACCCAGTACTTC
v_gene: TRBV11-2; abundance: many; d_gene: TRBD2; j_gene: TRBJ2-1; CDR3aa: CASSYTAGGGLPDSYNEQFF; CDR3nt: TGTGCCAGCAGCTATACGGCAGGTGGGGGACTACCGGACTCCTACAATGAGCAGTTCTTC
v_gene: TRBV20-1; abundance: .; d_gene: .; j_gene: TRBJ1-5; CDR3aa: CSARYPDSNQPQHF; CDR3nt: TGCAGTGCTAGATATCCAGATAGCAATCAGCCCCAGCATTTT
v_gene: TRBV10-3; abundance: .; d_gene: .; j_gene: TRBJ1-3; CDR3aa: CAISVSFSGNTIYF; CDR3nt: TGTGCCATCAGTGTGTCGTTCTCTGGAAACACCATATATTTT
v_gene: TRBV12-3/TRBV12-4; abundance: few; d_gene: .; j_gene: TRBJ1-5; CDR3aa: CASSFGSDSNQPQHF; CDR3nt: TGTGCCAGCAGTTTTGGTAGCGATAGCAATCAGCCCCAGCATTTT
v_gene: TRBV4-1; abundance: once; d_gene: .; j_gene: TRBJ1-2; CDR3aa: CASSQDRGTRSFYGYTF; CDR3nt: TGCGCCAGCAGCCAAGATCGGGGGACCCGGAGCTTCTATGGCTACACCTTC
v_gene: TRBV10-3; abundance: few; d_gene: .; j_gene: TRBJ2-7; CDR3aa: CAISADSSTRTKSRYEQYF; CDR3nt: TGTGCCATCAGTGCGGACAGCTCAACCCGCACCAAAAGCCGCTACGAGCAGTACTTC
v_gene: TRBV7-2; abundance: few; d_gene: TRBD2; j_gene: TRBJ2-7; CDR3aa: CASTLLSGSFYEQYF; CDR3nt: TGTGCCAGCACCTTACTGAGCGGGAGTTTTTACGAGCAGTACTTC
v_gene: TRBV2; abundance: few; d_gene: .; j_gene: TRBJ1-1; CDR3aa: CASSEAERTEAFF; CDR3nt: TGTGCCAGCAGTGAAGCGGAGAGGACTGAAGCTTTCTTT
v_gene: TRBV7-8; abundance: few; d_gene: .; j_gene: TRBJ2-3; CDR3aa: CASSPLASSDTQYF; CDR3nt: TGTGCCAGCAGCCCCCTGGCTAGTTCGGATACGCAGTATTTT
v_gene: TRBV6-1; abundance: few; d_gene: .; j_gene: TRBJ1-2; CDR3aa: CASRATVIYGYTF; CDR3nt: TGTGCCAGCAGAGCGACAGTTATCTATGGCTACACCTTC
v_gene: TRBV4-3; abundance: many; d_gene: .; j_gene: TRBJ1-1; CDR3aa: CASSPGRWANTEAFF; CDR3nt: TGCGCCAGCAGCCCCGGACGGTGGGCGAACACTGAAGCTTTCTTT
v_gene: TRBV25-1; abundance: .; d_gene: .; j_gene: TRBJ2-7; CDR3aa: CAMDPGQQYF; CDR3nt: TGTGCCATGGACCCGGGCCAGCAGTACTTC
v_gene: TRBV30; abundance: many; d_gene: .; j_gene: TRBJ1-1; CDR3aa: CAWSGLLSRAFF; CDR3nt: TGTGCCTGGAGTGGGCTGCTTAGCAGGGCTTTCTTT
v_gene: TRBV7-8; abundance: .; d_gene: .; j_gene: TRBJ2-1; CDR3aa: CASSLAPRGRNEQFF; CDR3nt: TGTGCCAGCAGCTTAGCACCGCGGGGGCGCAATGAGCAGTTCTTC
v_gene: TRBV9; abundance: .; d_gene: .; j_gene: TRBJ2-3; CDR3aa: CASSVLTTGDTQYF; CDR3nt: TGTGCCAGCAGCGTCCTGACTACGGGAGATACGCAGTATTTT
v_gene: TRBV20-1; abundance: few; d_gene: TRBD1; j_gene: TRBJ2-1; CDR3aa: CSARRGRFGGEQFF; CDR3nt: TGCAGTGCTAGAAGGGGGCGATTTGGTGGTGAGCAGTTCTTC
v_gene: TRBV19; abundance: few; d_gene: TRBD2; j_gene: TRBJ2-1; CDR3aa: CASSLRGLAGGDEQFF; CDR3nt: TGTGCCAGTAGTCTCCGGGGCCTAGCGGGAGGGGATGAGCAGTTCTTC
v_gene: TRBV4-2; abundance: .; d_gene: .; j_gene: TRBJ2-2; CDR3aa: CASSQVWGNTGELFF; CDR3nt: TGTGCCAGCAGCCAAGTCTGGGGGAACACCGGGGAGCTGTTTTTT
v_gene: TRBV1; abundance: .; d_gene: .; j_gene: TRBJ2-1; CDR3aa: CTSSQLGPGTNEQFF; CDR3nt: TGCACCAGCAGCCAACTTGGACCGGGGACGAATGAGCAGTTCTTC
v_gene: TRBV27; abundance: .; d_gene: .; j_gene: TRBJ1-1; CDR3aa: CTSSLYTSNTEAFF; CDR3nt: TGTACCAGCAGTTTATACACAAGTAACACTGAAGCTTTCTTT
v_gene: TRBV29-1; abundance: few; d_gene: .; j_gene: TRBJ1-1; CDR3aa: CSVVGRDTTEAFF; CDR3nt: TGCAGCGTCGTGGGCCGGGACACCACTGAAGCTTTCTTT